A single sample is the source of the 13 T cell receptor beta chains below, sequenced in a study of T cell responses to AZD1222 COVID-19 vaccine (TCRdb year 2021). According to the study, the label for this sample's time point signals: baseline before first vaccination. Libraries came from the immunoSEQ multiplex PCR assay. Not all clones reach the TCRdb copy of this immuneACCESS table, which keeps in-frame sequences only. Checked studies attribute under half of the gap to unresolved V genes and leave the rest unexplained. Here the sample has roughly 150,000 clones; around 93% occur a single time. The ten top clones hold under 2.5% of the sample. Source: peripheral blood, taken on day 0 of AZD1222 vaccination. The receptors come from an adult in good health.

This clone showed up just once. The chain carries TRBV13 and TRBJ2-7; a possible D gene is TRBD1 (6 bases). V was pared by 6 bases and J by 2 bases, with 11 bases between. Per germline, CDR1 PRHDT and CDR2 FYEKMQ (reference sequence). The CDR3 extends over 13 amino acids. The CDR3 loop is CASSLGQTYEQYF. In nucleotides, the CDR3 is TGTGCCAGCAGTCTCGGACAGACCTACGAGCAGTACTTC.

The chain has TRBV5-1 and TRBJ2-5; D remains unclear. V lost 5 bases, J lost 1 base, and 18 bases lay in between. The CDR3 covers 16 residues. CDR1 SGHRS and CDR2 YFSETQ come from the germline V gene. The CDR3 bases are TGCGCCAGCAGTCCTTGGTCCTCCTTCTTCCAAGAGACCCAGTACTTC. It specifies CASSPWSSFFQETQYF.

Comment on this clone: Distinct nucleotide sequences in the sample also encode this CDR3. CDR3 loop: CASSITGGGNQPQHF. The CDR3 coding sequence is TGTGCCAGTAGTATTACTGGGGGAGGCAATCAGCCCCAGCATTTT. V gene TRBV19 combines with J gene TRBJ1-5, with a tentative D call TRBD1 (5 bases). V lost 3 bases to trimming and J lost 2 bases, with 11 bases between them. Per germline, CDR1 LNHDA and CDR2 SQIVND (reference sequence). The length of the CDR3 is 15 residues.

The V and J genes are TRBV6-2 or TRBV6-3 and TRBJ1-5; D is possibly TRBD1 (6 bases). The CDR3 contains 14 residues. Germline-derived CDR1 and CDR2 are MNHEY and SVGEGT. V lost 6 bases and J lost 6, with 15 bases in between. CDR3: CASSPEAGAQPQHF. Written as DNA, the CDR3 is TGTGCCAGCAGCCCCGAGGCAGGGGCTCAGCCCCAGCATTTT.

The chain joins TRBV28 to TRBJ1-5; D gene uncertain. Germline V CDR1 and CDR2: MDHEN, SYDVKM. Trimming stripped 9 bases from V and 5 bases from J, with 14 bases between. The CDR3 sequence is 13 residues long. The CDR3 bases are TGTGCCAGTAAAACGGCTGGAGATCAGCCCCAGCATTTT. It encodes CASKTAGDQPQHF.

The CDR3 here is CASSGTEASSYNSPLHF. CDR3 sequence (DNA): TGTGCCAGCAGCGGAACAGAGGCTAGCTCCTATAATTCACCCCTCCACTTT. This chain uses TRBV9 with TRBJ1-6; D remains ambiguous. Trimming cost V 3 bases and J 0 bases, with 13 bases left between them. The CDR3 has 17 residues. Germline V gene sequence: CDR1 SGDLS, CDR2 YYNGEE.

The V call is TRBV29-1, the J call TRBJ1-1; 7 nucleotides align to TRBD1. This CDR3 is 13 amino acids long. The V and J ends lost 5 bases and 1 base, in that order; junction bases with no gene match: 4. Germline CDR1 is SQVTM and CDR2 is ANQGSEA. CDR3 residues: CSVMTGPNTEAFF. As DNA, the CDR3 is TGCAGCGTTATGACAGGGCCGAACACTGAAGCTTTCTTT.

The CDR3 DNA sequence: TGCGCCAGTACGTACAGCCTCCACAATGAGCAGTTCTTC. Translation: CASTYSLHNEQFF. The V and J genes are TRBV10-1 and TRBJ2-1, with D unresolved. This CDR3 comprises 13 residues. Germline CDR1 WNHNN, CDR2 SYGVQD (reference sequence). With 9 bases removed from V and 5 bases from J, the gap between germline ends came to 14 bases.

The V gene is TRBV18, the J gene TRBJ1-1; maybe TRBD1 (5 bases). The CDR3 runs to 14 residues. V was pared by 4 bases and J by 2 bases, with 11 bases between. Germline values: CDR1 KGHSH, CDR2 LQKENI. The CDR3 spells CASSRGAENTEAFF. The CDR3 DNA reads as TGTGCCAGCTCACGGGGCGCGGAAAACACTGAAGCTTTCTTT.

The chain has TRBV5-1 and TRBJ1-1, with TRBD1 matching over 7 bases. Germline V lookup: CDR1 SGHRS, CDR2 YFSETQ. The CDR3 extends over 15 amino acids. Unmatched junction bases numbered 6, after V lost 0 bases and J lost 4 bases. The CDR3 DNA is TGCGCCAGCAGCTTGGCAGGGGGGGAGAGCACTGAAGCTTTCTTT. It encodes CASSLAGGESTEAFF.

The V gene is TRBV15, the J gene TRBJ2-7; unclear D gene. This CDR3 region has 13 residues. V was clipped by 0 bases and J by 3 bases, with 6 bases between them. Germline V lookup: CDR1 LNHNV, CDR2 YYDKDF (reference sequence). The CDR3 loop is CATSRDAGYEQYF. Written as DNA, the CDR3 is TGTGCCACCAGCAGAGATGCCGGCTACGAGCAGTACTTC.

V and J are TRBV4-3 and TRBJ2-2; TRBD1 agrees at 9 bases. The length of the CDR3 is 15 residues. The germline V gene has CDR1 LGHNA and CDR2 YSLEER. Germline trimming cut 3 bases from V and 6 bases from J; bases unmatched to any gene: 5. The CDR3 loop is CASSQRTGESGELFF. The CDR3 nucleotides read TGCGCCAGCAGCCAGCGGACAGGGGAATCCGGGGAGCTGTTTTTT.

The chain employs TRBV4-3 and TRBJ2-1; either TRBD1 or TRBD2 may supply D (6 bases each). V lost 4 bases, J lost 6 bases, and 19 bases lay in between. CDR3 length equals 16 residues. The germline gives CDR1 LGHNA, CDR2 YSLEER. This CDR3 is CASSLNLGGASNEQFF. The CDR3 coding sequence is TGCGCCAGCAGCCTTAATTTGGGGGGCGCGTCCAATGAGCAGTTCTTC.